The clone carrying this T cell receptor beta chain turned up a few times. Its antigen remains unknown. This sample is part of a study of beta chain features in type 1 diabetes. Expressed TCRB transcripts got sequenced, as all isolated RNA was reverse transcribed. The protocol was immunoSEQ multiplex PCR, while the TCRdb copy is restricted to in-frame clones and leaves out a portion. The sample includes roughly 290,000 clones, about 15% of them seen just once. Study results and limitations: All four CD4+ subsets from Type 1 diabetes patients carried moderately but significantly shorter TCRB CDR3s.

Sorted cells reached over 95% purity in every population. CDR1 is SGHAT and CDR2 is FQNNGV in the germline V gene. CDR3 size: 15 residues. Trimming pared 5 bases from V and 2 bases from J, leaving 14 bases between. The chain combines TRBV11-2 with TRBJ2-3, with D maybe TRBD2 (6 bases). What was sequenced was naive CD4+ T cells from blood. The sequence was obtained from a man younger than 35 with type 1 diabetes. CDR3 in DNA: TGTGCCAGCAGCCCCCCAGCGGGCTTCACAGATACGCAGTATTTT. As protein: CASSPPAGFTDTQYF.